Listed here are 21 T cell receptor beta chains from one sample, sequenced in a study of PD-L1 blockade in urothelial cancer. Clones were sequenced by immunoSEQ multiplex PCR, and TCRdb holds only the in-frame ones, with some missing. The top ten hold more than 2.5% of the sample, which has tens of thousands of clones, roughly four fifths seen once. The sequencing used PBMCs, collected around atezolizumab (anti-PD-L1) treatment. The receptors come from a man between 65 and 85 years old with urothelial cancer.

This chain uses TRBV6-5 with TRBJ1-5; no definite D call. CDR3 length equals 12 residues. The V gene lost 10 bases and the J gene lost 6 bases, with 13 bases spanning the gap. Per the germline V gene, CDR1 is MNHEY and CDR2 is SVGAGI. Written as DNA, the CDR3 is TGTGCCACCATGGACGGAGGTCAGCCCCAGCATTTT. Amino acid sequence: CATMDGGQPQHF.

This clone occurred once. J is TRBJ2-2 and V is TRBV7-9; no clear D gene. The germline V and J ends were trimmed by 7 bases and 5 bases, with 20 bases remaining between them. The CDR3 is made up of 16 amino acids. Germline CDR1 reads SEHNR; CDR2 reads FQNEAQ (reference sequence). The CDR3 spells CASNAMLGFWTGELFF. For the CDR3, the DNA is TGTGCCAGCAACGCGATGCTAGGTTTTTGGACCGGGGAGCTGTTTTTT.

The chain uses TRBV18 and TRBJ1-1; 10 positions match TRBD1. The CDR3 sequence is 14 residues long. J lost 4 bases, V lost 3 bases, and 2 bases had no gene match. Germline values: CDR1 KGHSH, CDR2 LQKENI. This chain's CDR3 is CASSPRTGGTEAFF. CDR3 sequence (DNA): TGTGCCAGCTCACCGAGGACAGGGGGCACTGAAGCTTTCTTT.

This rearrangement joins TRBV4-3 to TRBJ2-2; D might be TRBD2 (7 bases). In germline, CDR1 is LGHNA, CDR2 YSLEER. Trimming pared 0 bases from V and 3 bases from J, leaving 14 bases between. CDR3 length: 17 amino acids. The CDR3 reads CASSQEEGGVDTGELFF. The CDR3 DNA reads TGCGCCAGCAGCCAAGAGGAGGGGGGGGTGGACACCGGGGAGCTGTTTTTT.

The chain employs TRBV5-1 and TRBJ2-7; 9 bases fit TRBD1. The CDR3 runs 14 residues. Losses at the gene ends were 2 bases for V and 4 bases for J; bases not matched to a gene: 4. Germline CDR1 is SGHRS and CDR2 is YFSETQ. CDR3: CASSFGTGFYEQYF. For the CDR3, the DNA is TGCGCCAGCAGCTTCGGGACAGGGTTTTACGAGCAGTACTTC.

The V call is TRBV27, the J call TRBJ1-4; 9 positions agree with TRBD1. Germline CDR1 MNHEY, CDR2 SMNVEV (reference sequence). V lost 8 bases and J lost 0; bases outside the gene matches: 16. The CDR3 sequence is 19 residues long. DNA of the CDR3: TGTGCCAGCGCGCGCAGCCGGGACAGGGTAGGCGCAACTAATGAAAAACTGTTTTTT. Translation gives CASARSRDRVGATNEKLFF.

V is TRBV18 and J is TRBJ2-1; 11 bases agree with TRBD1. Germline loops: CDR1 KGHSH, CDR2 LQKENI. The CDR3 consists of 14 residues. After removal of 5 bases from V and 7 bases from J, the junction contained 4 bases not matched to a gene. This CDR3 reads CASSNRDRGNEQFF. The DNA of the CDR3 is TGTGCCAGCTCAAACCGGGACAGGGGGAATGAGCAGTTCTTC.

The V and J genes are TRBV7-3 and TRBJ1-1; D remains ambiguous. The V and J ends lost 2 bases and 5 bases respectively, with 12 bases between them. Germline loops: CDR1 SGHTA, CDR2 FQGTGA. The CDR3 totals 14 residues. CDR3 nucleotide sequence: TGTGCCAGCAGCTTAGGGTCGGGAAATACTGAAGCTTTCTTT. Protein: CASSLGSGNTEAFF.

The gene calls are TRBV4-3 and TRBJ2-1; the D gene is possibly TRBD2 (6 bases). V gave up 0 bases and J gave up 6 bases, with 18 bases separating them. In germline, CDR1 is LGHNA, CDR2 YSLEER. This CDR3 has 17 residues. The chain's CDR3 is CASSQDRRRELVNEQFF. As DNA, the CDR3 is TGCGCCAGCAGCCAAGATCGTCGACGGGAGTTGGTCAATGAGCAGTTCTTC.

This CDR3 reads CASSIGEVNTEAFF. The CDR3 DNA is TGTGCCAGTAGTATCGGAGAGGTGAACACTGAAGCTTTCTTT. V gene TRBV19 combines with J gene TRBJ1-1; D uncertain. The CDR3 is 14 residues long. The V gene's germline CDR1 is LNHDA and CDR2 SQIVND (reference sequence). V was shortened by 3 bases and J by 0 bases, with 8 bases between the two germline ends.

The chain uses TRBV2 and TRBJ2-3, with a possible D match to TRBD2 (5 bases). Trimming took 4 bases from V and 6 from J, leaving 8 bases between them. The CDR3 spans 12 residues. Germline CDR1 reads SNHLY; CDR2 reads FYNNEI. The CDR3 reads CASSGGRDTQYF. The CDR3 bases are TGTGCCAGCAGTGGAGGGCGGGATACGCAGTATTTT.

In this sample, this clone turned up a few times. The J gene is TRBJ1-5, the V gene TRBV27; D uncertain. V was cut by 1 base and J by 5 bases, with 12 bases left in between. Germline values: CDR1 MNHEY, CDR2 SMNVEV (reference sequence). CDR3 size: 15 residues. The CDR3 spells CASSLFDRRDQPQHF. CDR3 nucleotides: TGTGCCAGCAGTTTATTTGATAGGAGGGATCAGCCCCAGCATTTT.

This clone showed up just a few times. The chain joins TRBV9 to TRBJ2-1, with 10 bases fitting TRBD2. This CDR3 has 14 residues. The ends lost 4 bases at V and 6 bases at J; junction bases unmatched: 4. Germline values: CDR1 SGDLS, CDR2 YYNGEE. The CDR3 DNA reads as TGTGCCAGCAGCACAGGGACTAGCGCCAATGAGCAGTTCTTC. This gives the protein CASSTGTSANEQFF.

The chain uses TRBV7-9 and TRBJ2-2; 12 positions match TRBD2. CDR3 length: 15 residues. The V and J ends lost 5 bases and 6 bases, in that order; junction bases with no gene match: 4. Germline lookup yields CDR1 SEHNR and CDR2 FQNEAQ (reference sequence). The CDR3 DNA sequence: TGTGCCAGCAGCATTGGGACTAGCGGGCCCGGGGAGCTGTTTTTT. Translated: CASSIGTSGPGELFF. Together with reference TRBV7-9 and TRBJ2-2, the CDR3 gives the full variable domain: DTGVSQNPRHKITKRGQNVTFRCDPISEHNRLYWYRQTLGQGPEFLTYFQNEAQLEKSRLLSDRFSAERPKGSFSTLEIQRTEQGDSAMYLCASSIGTSGPGELFFGEGSRLTVL.

The genes are TRBV7-6 and TRBJ2-7; 7 positions match TRBD1. The CDR3 has 15 residues. Germline V CDR1 and CDR2: SGHVS, FNYEAQ. Trimming at V came to 1 base and at J to 1 base, leaving 4 bases not matched to a gene. As DNA, the CDR3 is TGTGCCAGCAGCTTAGGCCGCAGGGGGTCCTACGAGCAGTACTTC. It translates to CASSLGRRGSYEQYF. Based on the CDR3 plus reference TRBV7-6 and TRBJ2-7, the full variable domain is GAGVSQSPRYKVTKRGQDVALRCDPISGHVSLYWYRQALGQGPEFLTYFNYEAQQDKSGLPNDRFSAERPEGSISTLTIQRTEQRDSAMYRCASSLGRRGSYEQYFGPGTRLTVT.

V gene TRBV28 combines with J gene TRBJ2-5; 7 positions agree with TRBD2. The CDR3 contains 15 residues. The junction had 9 bases not matched to a gene; V was cut back by 3 bases and J by 5 bases. CDR1 is MDHEN, CDR2 SYDVKM, per germline. The CDR3 region has the DNA TGTGCCAGCAGTTTTCCTGGCGGGGGAGGCGAGACCCAGTACTTC. Its protein product is CASSFPGGGGETQYF. Full variable domain (remainder filled in from reference TRBV28 and TRBJ2-5): DVKVTQSSRYLVKRTGEKVFLECVQDMDHENMFWYRQDPGLGLRLIYFSYDVKMKEKGDIPEGYSVSREKKERFSLILESASTNQTSMYLCASSFPGGGGETQYFGPGTRLLVL.

The rearrangement links TRBV27 to TRBJ2-7; 7 bases are a match to TRBD2. The V segment lost 6 bases and the J segment 6 bases; nucleotides outside the gene matches: 11. Per the germline V gene, CDR1 is MNHEY and CDR2 is SMNVEV (reference sequence). The CDR3 is 14 amino acids. The CDR3 coding sequence is TGTGCCAGCAGCCGGAGGGAGGGCAACTTCGAGCAGTACTTC. Its protein is CASSRREGNFEQYF.

This clone was found a few times. V gene TRBV7-2 combines with J gene TRBJ2-2; possible D gene TRBD2, 6 bases. There are 14 residues in the CDR3. V lost 5 bases to trimming and J lost 4 bases, with 11 bases between them. CDR1 and CDR2 (germline): SGHTA, FQGNSA. CDR3: CASSLTRSTGELFF. In nucleotides, the CDR3 is TGTGCCAGCAGCCTGACTAGATCCACCGGGGAGCTGTTTTTT. Based on the CDR3 plus reference TRBV7-2 and TRBJ2-2, the full variable domain is GAGVSQSPSNKVTEKGKDVELRCDPISGHTALYWYRQSLGQGLEFLIYFQGNSAPDKSGLPSDRFSAERTGGSVSTLTIQRTQQEDSAVYLCASSLTRSTGELFFGEGSRLTVL.

The chain joins TRBV7-9 to TRBJ2-3, with D possibly TRBD2 on 6 matching bases. V lost 4 bases, J lost 7 bases, and 24 bases lay in between. This CDR3 is 17 amino acids long. Germline V gives CDR1 SEHNR, CDR2 FQNEAQ (reference sequence). Here the CDR3 reads CASSSYMGGVSRNTQYF. The CDR3 nucleotides read TGTGCCAGCAGCTCATACATGGGGGGAGTATCCAGGAATACGCAGTATTTT.

For this clone: Compared with germline, one end of the junction differs, possibly owing to a read error. The J gene is TRBJ2-7, the V gene TRBV7-7, with 9 bases aligning to TRBD2. CDR1 is SSHAT and CDR2 is FNYEAQ in the germline V gene (reference sequence). The CDR3 consists of 15 residues. CDR3 sequence reads: CASRLAERDFYEQYF. In nucleotides, the CDR3 is TGTGCTAGCAGACTAGCGGAGCGGGACTTCTACGAGCAGTACTTC.

This chain uses TRBV4-2 with TRBJ2-7; TRBD2 agrees at 7 bases. The germline V gene has CDR1 LGHNA and CDR2 YNFKEQ. The CDR3 has 16 residues. V trimming: 0 bases; J trimming: 6 bases; junction bases outside the gene matches: 11. The CDR3 loop is CASSQEVGGSHVEQYF. CDR3 in DNA: TGTGCCAGCAGCCAAGAAGTTGGCGGGAGTCATGTCGAGCAGTACTTC.